One and the same sample provided the 21 T cell receptor beta chains below, sequenced in a study of T cell responses to AZD1222 COVID-19 vaccine (dated by TCRdb to about 2021). According to the study, the label for this sample's time point signals: baseline before first vaccination. The method was the immunoSEQ multiplex PCR assay. TCRdb re-hosts the immuneACCESS table, in-frame sequences only. Its copies lack some clones; in the studies checked, an unresolved V gene accounts for under half of them, and the cause for the rest is not known. The sample table records tens of thousands of clones; about 72% of these occur just once. Roughly 20% of the sample lies in the top ten. Sequenced here: peripheral blood, sampled on day 0 of AZD1222 vaccination. The receptors shown here come from an adult in good health.

This sequence joins TRBV9 and TRBJ2-7; D is unclear. Trimming pared 4 bases from V and 1 base from J, leaving 15 bases between. Per germline, CDR1 SGDLS and CDR2 YYNGEE. The CDR3 is made up of 15 amino acids. The CDR3 DNA reads as TGTGCCAGCAGCCCCGGCCGGCGGTTTTCCTACGAGCAGTACTTC. As protein: CASSPGRRFSYEQYF.

This chain links TRBV27 with TRBJ2-2, with 8 positions matching TRBD2. There are 17 residues in the CDR3. The germline V gene encodes CDR1 MNHEY and CDR2 SMNVEV (reference sequence). The V segment lost 1 base and the J segment 5 bases; nucleotides outside the gene matches: 9. The CDR3 nucleotides are TGTGCCAGCAGTTTATTTGGGATTGGGACTAGTACCGGGGAGCTGTTTTTT. It translates to CASSLFGIGTSTGELFF.

This clone was observed once. The chain uses TRBV4-2 and TRBJ2-1; TRBD2 agrees at 11 bases. Germline V CDR1 and CDR2: LGHNA, YNFKEQ. The CDR3 length is 15 residues. V was pared by 3 bases and J by 4 bases, with 2 bases of the junction left unmatched. The CDR3 spells CASSQGTSGYNEQFF. The CDR3 nucleotides read TGTGCCAGCAGCCAGGGGACTAGCGGATACAATGAGCAGTTCTTC.

The rearrangement links TRBV9 to TRBJ2-5; possibly TRBD1 for D (5 bases). The CDR3 totals 15 residues. V was trimmed by 0 bases and J by 5 bases, leaving 14 bases between them. Germline V gives CDR1 SGDLS, CDR2 YYNGEE. The CDR3: CASSVEGRWGETQYF. Written as DNA, the CDR3 is TGTGCCAGCAGCGTAGAAGGCAGGTGGGGCGAGACCCAGTACTTC.

The CDR3 reads CASSVAVGPDTQYF. CDR3 coding DNA: TGTGCCAGCAGCGTAGCTGTCGGACCAGATACGCAGTATTTT. This chain joins TRBV9 and TRBJ2-3, with D unresolved. Germline loops: CDR1 SGDLS, CDR2 YYNGEE. The germline V and J ends were trimmed by 0 bases and 4 bases, with 9 bases remaining between them. This CDR3 contains 14 residues. Together with reference TRBV9 and TRBJ2-3, the CDR3 gives the full variable domain: DSGVTQTPKHLITATGQRVTLRCSPRSGDLSVYWYQQSLDQGLQFLIQYYNGEERAKGNILERFSAQQFPDLHSELNLSSLELGDSALYFCASSVAVGPDTQYFGPGTRLTVL.

V gene TRBV12-3 or TRBV12-4 combines with J gene TRBJ2-3; D gene unclear. Deletions cut 3 bases from V and 0 bases from J, with 4 bases between. This CDR3 has 13 amino acids. CDR3 bases: TGTGCCAGCAGTTTGGGAAGCACAGATACGCAGTATTTT. This encodes CASSLGSTDTQYF.

This clone is medium-sized in the sample. Other DNA sequences from this sample encode an identical CDR3 as well. The DNA for the CDR3 is TGTGCCACCAGTGGTCCAACTTACGAGCAGTACTTC. Its protein is CATSGPTYEQYF. The rearrangement joins TRBV24-1 to TRBJ2-7; D is ambiguous. CDR3 length: 12 residues. CDR1 is KGHDR and CDR2 is SFDVKD in the germline V gene. Trimming pared 5 bases from V and 4 bases from J, leaving 8 bases between.

This clone was seen a handful of times. The CDR3 DNA is TGTGCCAGCTCACCCCGAGAAGAATCCCACGAGCAGTACTTC. It is translated as CASSPREESHEQYF. The chain links TRBV18 to TRBJ2-7; D gene unclear. The germline CDR1 and CDR2 sequences are KGHSH and LQKENI. The CDR3 sequence is 14 residues long. The V and J ends lost 3 bases and 5 bases respectively, with 14 bases between them.

The rearrangement links TRBV6-5 to TRBJ1-6; a possible D gene is TRBD1 (5 bases). The CDR3 consists of 15 residues. Per germline, CDR1 MNHEY and CDR2 SVGAGI. Deletions cut 6 bases from V and 9 bases from J, with 18 bases between. DNA for the CDR3: TGTGCCAGCAGCGTCTTGGGGGGGATATCTTCACCCCTCCACTTT. Translated, it gives CASSVLGGISSPLHF.

The genes are TRBV19 and TRBJ2-7; no clear D. V shed 5 bases and J shed 6 bases, with 14 bases lying between them. Germline loops: CDR1 LNHDA, CDR2 SQIVND (reference sequence). The CDR3 totals 13 residues. The CDR3 DNA reads as TGTGCCAGTAGTCATGACAATTTACGCGAGCAGTACTTC. Amino acid sequence: CASSHDNLREQYF.

The chain carries TRBV7-9 and TRBJ1-2; TRBD1 might be the D (5 bases). Trimming left V 4 bases short and J 7 bases short, with 22 bases between. The CDR3 has 16 amino acids. Per the germline V gene, CDR1 is SEHNR and CDR2 is FQNEAQ (reference sequence). The CDR3 loop reads CASSSPLGGRDVGYTF. The CDR3 nucleotides are TGTGCCAGCAGCTCGCCCCTTGGTGGCCGGGACGTTGGCTACACCTTC.

This clone was seen once. The rearrangement links TRBV3-1 (or the pseudogene TRBV3-2) to TRBJ1-4; D unresolved. The germline V and J ends were trimmed by 9 bases and 0 bases, with 8 bases remaining between them. From germline, CDR1 is LGHDT and CDR2 YNNKEL (reference sequence). The CDR3 has 13 amino acids. As DNA, the CDR3 is TGTGCCAGTGGAGGGCCAACTAATGAAAAACTGTTTTTT. Its protein product is CASGGPTNEKLFF.

The chain is built from TRBV2 and TRBJ2-2; TRBD2 matches 13 bases. Germline trimming cut 6 bases from V and 5 bases from J; bases unmatched to any gene: 6. Germline lookup yields CDR1 SNHLY and CDR2 FYNNEI. The CDR3 loop spans 16 amino acids. The CDR3 DNA is TGTGCCAGCAGACGGACTAGCGGGAGAGAAACCGGGGAGCTGTTTTTT. This codes for CASRRTSGRETGELFF.

This rearrangement joins TRBV7-2 to TRBJ2-2, with D uncertain. Germline assignment: CDR1 SGHTA and CDR2 FQGNSA. The CDR3 length is 14 residues. V gave up 7 bases and J gave up 1 base, with 10 bases separating them. CDR3 sequence: CASKEYRNTGELFF. The CDR3 DNA reads as TGTGCCAGCAAGGAATACAGGAACACCGGGGAGCTGTTTTTT.

This clone appeared a single time. The V gene is TRBV5-6, the J gene TRBJ1-4; tentatively, D is TRBD1 (6 bases). The CDR3 has 15 residues. From germline, CDR1 is SGHDT and CDR2 YYEEEE. Between the trimmed V and J ends, which lost 4 bases and 2 bases, there was a span of 12 bases. CDR3 residues: CASSLRGRTNEKLFF. The CDR3, as DNA: TGTGCCAGCAGCCTAAGGGGGAGGACTAATGAAAAACTGTTTTTT.

The rearrangement joins TRBV3-1 (or the pseudogene TRBV3-2) to TRBJ1-2; tentative D call: TRBD1 (5 bases). The V end lost 5 bases, the J end lost 5 bases, and 12 bases lay between the germline ends. CDR3 length: 13 amino acids. The germline V gene has CDR1 LGHDT and CDR2 YNNKEL (reference sequence). CDR3 sequence reads: CASSSYGGYGYTF. The CDR3 DNA reads TGTGCCAGCAGCTCTTACGGGGGGTATGGCTACACCTTC.

CDR3 bases: TGTGCCAGCAGCTTGCCTCCTTTCTACGAGCAGTACTTC. This sequence encodes CASSLPPFYEQYF. The chain couples TRBV5-6 to TRBJ2-7; no clear D. The CDR3 consists of 13 residues. V shed 1 base and J shed 3 bases, with 8 bases lying between them. In germline, CDR1 is SGHDT, CDR2 YYEEEE.

In DNA form, the CDR3 reads TGTGCCAGCAGCCAGTTACTCGGATTGGCCAAAGAGACCCAGTACTTC. The encoded protein is CASSQLLGLAKETQYF. The V gene is TRBV14, the J gene TRBJ2-5; D is unclear. The CDR3 runs to 16 residues. V lost 3 bases to trimming and J lost 3 bases, with 17 bases between them. The germline CDR1 and CDR2 sequences are SGHDN and FVKESK.

The V call is TRBV5-4, the J call TRBJ2-3; 8 bases agree with TRBD2. CDR1 and CDR2 (germline): SGHNT, YYREEE (reference sequence). This CDR3 contains 15 residues. V lost 4 bases and J lost 4; bases outside the gene matches: 8. This CDR3 reads CASSRVREVPDTQYF. CDR3 DNA sequence: TGTGCCAGCAGCCGGGTGCGGGAGGTCCCAGATACGCAGTATTTT.

The rearrangement joins TRBV28 to TRBJ1-6; D remains unclear. CDR3 length: 14 residues. In germline, CDR1 is MDHEN, CDR2 SYDVKM. V lost 10 bases, J lost 6 bases, and 16 bases lay in between. CDR3 loop: CAISSTELNSPLHF. The CDR3 bases are TGTGCCATCAGCAGCACGGAACTTAATTCACCCCTCCACTTT.

DNA for the CDR3: TGTGCCAGCACTTCCGACAGGCTAGCTTTCTTT. It yields the protein CASTSDRLAFF. The chain joins TRBV12-3 or TRBV12-4 to TRBJ1-1, with D possibly being TRBD1 (6 bases). Trimming removed 7 bases from V and 10 bases from J, with 13 bases in between. There are 11 residues in the CDR3.